The 30 T cell receptor beta chains presented below share a single source sample, sequenced in a study of Graves' ophthalmopathy and Graves' hyperthyroidism. Amplification of TCR beta CDR3 regions used RNA transcripts. RT-PCR in the first round used HTBI primers; a second-round multiplex PCR followed. TCRdb independently ran MiXCR on the multiplex PCR reads; one entry per CDR3 protein. This sample carries a few hundred thousand distinct CDR3 sequences, about 40% of them seen once, and the ten largest clones take about 4.2%. Material: peripheral blood or thyroid tissue (not recorded which). The receptors come from an adult man with Graves' hyperthyroidism.

This clonotype was seen at least ten times. The genes are TRBV20-1 and TRBJ1-2; D is unresolved. The CDR3 loop spans 13 amino acids. V lost 4 bases to trimming and J lost 4 bases, with 13 bases between them. The germline V gene encodes CDR1 DFQATT and CDR2 SNEGSKA (reference sequence). The DNA for the CDR3 is TGCAGTGCTACTATCCCGAGGTCCTATGGCTACACCTTC. Protein product: CSATIPRSYGYTF.

Concerning this clonotype itself: One end of the junction does not line up with germline, which may come from a read error. The V call is TRBV10-3, the J call TRBJ2-6; tentatively, D is TRBD1 (8 bases). Germline V gene sequence: CDR1 ENHRY, CDR2 SYGVKD. This CDR3 has 18 residues. CDR3 sequence reads: CASSWGGTGRSGANVLTF. CDR3 DNA sequence: TGTGCCAGCAGTTGGGGGGGGACAGGTCGCTCTGGGGCCAACGTCCTGACTTTC.

There are many counts of this clonotype. The rearrangement uses TRBV10-3 and TRBJ1-1; perhaps TRBD1 as D (6 bases). The V end was cut by 5 bases, the J end by 2 bases, with 9 bases between. The germline gives CDR1 ENHRY, CDR2 SYGVKD. The CDR3 runs 13 residues. CDR3 sequence: CAISRQENTEAFF. The CDR3 nucleotides are TGTGCCATCAGTCGACAGGAAAACACTGAAGCTTTCTTT.

This clonotype has ten or more counts. The rearrangement joins TRBV20-1 to TRBJ1-2; D uncertain. In germline, CDR1 is DFQATT, CDR2 SNEGSKA (reference sequence). The CDR3 loop spans 12 amino acids. V was clipped by 6 bases and J by 5 bases, with 13 bases between them. CDR3 DNA sequence: TGCAGTGCCCCTCGGGGAACTTATGGCTACACCTTC. It is translated as CSAPRGTYGYTF.

On this clonotype: This may arise from a read error, as a much more abundant clone is one base away. The chain combines TRBV7-2 with TRBJ1-2, with TRBD1 matching 7 bases. CDR3 length: 17 amino acids. V shed 2 bases and J 8 bases; nucleotides not matched to a gene: 17. Germline V gene lookup returns CDR1 SGHTA and CDR2 FQGNSA. This chain's CDR3 is CASSLTRPLGQGDGYTF. CDR3 bases: TGTGCCAGCAGCTTAACCCGTCCTTTGGGGCAGGGGGACGGCTACACCTTC.

The chain links TRBV20-1 to TRBJ2-7; 9 positions agree with TRBD2. The better agreement between TRBJ2-1 and the DNA end casts doubt on the J call. The germline gives CDR1 DFQATT, CDR2 SNEGSKA (reference sequence). CDR3 length: 15 residues. Written as DNA, the CDR3 is TGCAGTGCTAGAGATCCGGCTAGCGGGGATAATGAGCAGTTCTTC. Encoded protein: CSARDPASGDNEQFF.

With regard to this clonotype: This may arise from a read error, as a much more abundant clone is one base away. This chain uses TRBV20-1 with TRBJ1-2; no definite D call. The CDR3 consists of 13 residues. Looked up from germline, CDR1 is DFQATT and CDR2 is SNEGSKA (reference sequence). In DNA form, the CDR3 reads TGCAGTGCCCCTAGAGGTGATAACTATGGCTACGCCTTC. It translates to CSAPRGDNYGYAF.

This rearrangement joins TRBV27 to TRBJ1-2, with D perhaps TRBD1 (5 bases). The CDR3 contains 15 residues. Germline CDR1 MNHEY, CDR2 SMNVEV (reference sequence). Deletions cut 4 bases from V and 3 bases from J, with 15 bases between. CDR3 in amino acids: CASSSIRDFDYGYTF. CDR3 bases: TGTGCCAGCAGTTCCATCCGGGACTTCGACTATGGCTACACCTTC.

The chain employs TRBV6-1 and TRBJ1-5, with 7 positions matching TRBD1. Looked up from germline, CDR1 is MNHNS and CDR2 is SASEGT. The J segment lost 3 bases and the V segment lost 5 bases, leaving 7 bases of the junction unmatched. This CDR3 spans 15 amino acids. The CDR3 DNA reads TGTGCCAGCAGTTGGGGGACAGCCGTCAATCAGCCCCAGCATTTT. Amino acid sequence: CASSWGTAVNQPQHF.

CDR3 nucleotide sequence: TGTGCCAGCAGCCCTTGGGGCCCGGGACCAAGAGAGACCCAGTACTTC. Protein: CASSPWGPGPRETQYF. The chain joins TRBV5-5 to TRBJ2-5; D possibly matches TRBD1 or TRBD2 (5 bases each). The CDR3 consists of 16 residues. Trimming left V 4 bases short and J 4 bases short, with 20 bases between. CDR1 and CDR2 (germline): SGHKS, YYEKEE (reference sequence).

This chain joins TRBV9 and TRBJ2-7; TRBD2 agrees at 7 bases. V was clipped by 0 bases and J by 4 bases; unmatched bases: 4. This CDR3 contains 14 residues. CDR1 is SGDLS and CDR2 is YYNGEE in the germline V gene. The CDR3 is CASSVGAGKYEQYF. The CDR3, as DNA: TGTGCCAGCAGCGTAGGAGCGGGAAAGTACGAGCAGTACTTC.

This clonotype was recorded at least ten times. The V and J genes are TRBV7-6 and TRBJ2-5, with 7 bases aligning to TRBD2. The germline CDR1 and CDR2 sequences are SGHVS and FNYEAQ. This CDR3 has 14 amino acids. V gave up 8 bases and J gave up 3 bases; unmatched junction bases: 9. The CDR3 nucleotides read TGTGCCAGCTCCCCGGGACTAATTAAAGAGACCCAGTACTTC. Translating gives CASSPGLIKETQYF.

This clonotype has at least ten counts. The V call is TRBV29-1, the J call TRBJ2-2; TRBD2 aligns across 13 bases. V shed 7 bases, J shed 1 base, and the junction held 6 bases outside the gene matches. The germline V gene has CDR1 SQVTM and CDR2 ANQGSEA. The length of the CDR3 is 16 residues. CDR3 loop: CSAILAGGVNTGELFF. The DNA of the CDR3 is TGCAGCGCCATACTAGCGGGAGGGGTGAACACCGGGGAGCTGTTTTTT.

The J gene is TRBJ2-3, the V gene TRBV29-1, with D possibly TRBD2 on 6 matching bases. CDR3 length: 13 residues. Germline CDR1 reads SQVTM; CDR2 reads ANQGSEA. Trimming pared 5 bases from V and 4 bases from J, leaving 13 bases between. This CDR3 reads CSVRRDHADTQYF. The CDR3 nucleotides read TGCAGCGTTCGGCGGGACCACGCAGATACGCAGTATTTT.

This clonotype was observed a few times. The chain has TRBV4-1 and TRBJ1-1; the D gene is possibly TRBD1 (6 bases). CDR3 length equals 14 residues. Trimming left V 4 bases short and J 2 bases short, with 11 bases between. The germline CDR1 and CDR2 sequences are MGHRA and YSYEKL. CDR3 protein: CASSPGAFNTEAFF. The CDR3 DNA is TGCGCCAGCAGCCCGGGGGCATTTAACACTGAAGCTTTCTTT.

This sequence joins TRBV7-9 and TRBJ2-7; D is undetermined. The CDR3 length is 12 residues. V lost 5 bases to trimming and J lost 4 bases, with 9 bases between them. In germline, CDR1 is SEHNR, CDR2 FQNEAQ (reference sequence). CDR3 bases: TGTGCCAGCAGCATTAGTGGTTACGAGCAGTACTTC. Its translation: CASSISGYEQYF.

Many counts were recorded for this clonotype. The chain joins TRBV29-1 to TRBJ1-1; D ambiguous. CDR1 and CDR2 from the germline V gene are SQVTM and ANQGSEA. V lost 4 bases to trimming and J lost 3 bases, with 18 bases between them. This CDR3 spans 15 amino acids. The CDR3 here is CSVGARREVYTEAFF. CDR3 nucleotide sequence: TGCAGCGTTGGAGCGCGTAGGGAAGTTTACACTGAAGCTTTCTTT.

The V gene is TRBV7-2, the J gene TRBJ2-5, with D perhaps matching TRBD1 (5 bases). V lost 0 bases and J 4 bases, leaving 12 bases between the germline ends. In germline, CDR1 is SGHTA, CDR2 FQGNSA. The CDR3 length is 15 residues. The CDR3 protein is CASSLAAGPVETQYF. The CDR3 DNA follows: TGTGCCAGCAGCTTAGCCGCAGGGCCTGTAGAGACCCAGTACTTC.

Only a few counts were recorded for this clonotype. The rearrangement links TRBV7-8 to TRBJ1-3, with D possibly matching TRBD1 (6 bases). With 1 base removed from V and 5 bases from J, the gap between germline ends came to 33 bases. Germline values: CDR1 SGHVS, CDR2 FQNEAQ. The CDR3 runs 22 residues. CDR3 nucleotide sequence: TGTGCCAGCAGCTTAGGGGAGGCAAAGGAGACAGGACGGACATCTCCCCGAAACACCATATATTTT. Protein sequence: CASSLGEAKETGRTSPRNTIYF.

The V gene is TRBV3-1, the J gene TRBJ1-5, with 9 bases that match TRBD1. This CDR3 has 15 residues. Per the germline V gene, CDR1 is LGHDT and CDR2 is YNNKEL (reference sequence). V gave up 5 bases and J gave up 5 bases; unmatched junction bases: 7. In DNA, the CDR3 is TGTGCCAGCAGCGCAGGTCGGACAGGGGATCAGCCCCAGCATTTT. It encodes CASSAGRTGDQPQHF.

The chain links TRBV19 to TRBJ2-6, with 8 bases matching TRBD1. Per the germline V gene, CDR1 is LNHDA and CDR2 is SQIVND (reference sequence). There are 13 residues in the CDR3. With 5 bases clipped from V and 15 bases from J, the junction kept 9 bases outside the gene matches. The CDR3 coding sequence is TGTGCCAGTAGTTCAGGGACAGGCTTGGGCCTGACTTTC. It yields the protein CASSSGTGLGLTF.

This sequence joins TRBV7-9 and TRBJ2-1; D is undetermined. V was cut by 5 bases and J by 1 base, with 18 bases left in between. The germline V gene has CDR1 SEHNR and CDR2 FQNEAQ (reference sequence). CDR3 length: 17 residues. The CDR3 is CASSLRSAVLSYNEQFF. CDR3 sequence (DNA): TGTGCCAGCAGCCTCCGGTCGGCAGTTCTTTCCTACAATGAGCAGTTCTTC.

The genes are TRBV29-1 and TRBJ2-7, with a possible D match to TRBD1 (6 bases). CDR3 size: 9 residues. Germline CDR1 is SQVTM and CDR2 is ANQGSEA. Between the trimmed V and J ends, which lost 8 bases and 10 bases, there was a span of 12 bases. CDR3 loop: CSSGVGQYF. In nucleotides, the CDR3 is TGCAGCTCAGGGGTAGGCCAGTACTTC.

This clonotype showed up many times. The chain is built from TRBV12-3 or TRBV12-4 and TRBJ1-1; maybe TRBD1 (5 bases). Deletions cut 6 bases from V and 7 bases from J, with 12 bases between. The CDR3 contains 12 residues. The CDR3 DNA is TGTGCCAGCAGCCCAGGGATAGGTGAAGCTTTCTTT. Amino acid sequence: CASSPGIGEAFF.

The genes are TRBV9 and TRBJ2-5; either TRBD1 or TRBD2 may supply D (5 bases each). The CDR3 extends over 13 amino acids. CDR1 SGDLS and CDR2 YYNGEE come from the germline V gene. V dropped 3 bases and J dropped 5 bases, with 11 bases sitting between them. CDR3 region: CASSARGVETQYF. In DNA form, the CDR3 reads TGTGCCAGCAGCGCACGAGGGGTCGAGACCCAGTACTTC. Looking up the rest from reference TRBV9 and TRBJ2-5 gives the full variable domain: DSGVTQTPKHLITATGQRVTLRCSPRSGDLSVYWYQQSLDQGLQFLIQYYNGEERAKGNILERFSAQQFPDLHSELNLSSLELGDSALYFCASSARGVETQYFGPGTRLLVL.

This clonotype was observed at least ten times. In DNA form, the CDR3 reads TGCAGCGTTTCACAGGGGAGCTCCTACGAGCAGTACTTC. It specifies CSVSQGSSYEQYF. The V and J genes are TRBV29-1 and TRBJ2-7; 7 nucleotides agree with TRBD1. The CDR3 runs to 13 residues. CDR1 and CDR2 (germline): SQVTM, ANQGSEA. V lost 5 bases and J lost 0; bases outside the gene matches: 4.

The chain is built from TRBV5-1 and TRBJ2-7; possible D gene TRBD2, 6 bases. The V gene lost 3 bases and the J gene lost 2 bases, with 12 bases spanning the gap. Germline CDR1 is SGHRS and CDR2 is YFSETQ. The CDR3 spans 14 residues. CDR3 protein: CASSSAGTTYEQYF. CDR3 DNA sequence: TGCGCCAGCAGCTCCGCGGGGACGACCTACGAGCAGTACTTC.

The chain employs TRBV5-1 and TRBJ2-1; D is possibly TRBD1 (5 bases). The CDR3 has 13 residues. Trimming took 7 bases from V and 6 from J, leaving 14 bases between them. The germline CDR1 and CDR2 sequences are SGHRS and YFSETQ. The CDR3, as DNA: TGCGCCAGCCAAGGGGCCGGGTTCAATGAGCAGTTCTTC. As protein: CASQGAGFNEQFF.

The chain combines TRBV7-2 with TRBJ2-7; 7 bases fit TRBD2. The CDR3 contains 17 residues. CDR1 is SGHTA and CDR2 is FQGNSA in the germline V gene. Unmatched junction bases numbered 15, after V lost 7 bases and J lost 0 bases. The CDR3 sequence is CASNPKLNRGSSYEQYF. The CDR3 DNA is TGTGCCAGCAACCCGAAACTAAATCGCGGGAGCTCCTACGAGCAGTACTTC. Full variable domain (missing parts from reference TRBV7-2 and TRBJ2-7): GAGVSQSPSNKVTEKGKDVELRCDPISGHTALYWYRQSLGQGLEFLIYFQGNSAPDKSGLPSDRFSAERTGGSVSTLTIQRTQQEDSAVYLCASNPKLNRGSSYEQYFGPGTRLTVT.

In regard to this clonotype: Being one base from a much bigger clone, this may be a read error. This sequence joins TRBV5-1 and TRBJ2-5; 7 nucleotides match TRBD2. CDR1 and CDR2 (germline): SGHRS, YFSETQ. The CDR3 sequence is 16 residues long. DNA for the CDR3: TGCGTCAGCAGCTTGGATCCAGGGAGGGTGGAAGAGACCCAGTACTTC. Its translation is CVSSLDPGRVEETQYF.